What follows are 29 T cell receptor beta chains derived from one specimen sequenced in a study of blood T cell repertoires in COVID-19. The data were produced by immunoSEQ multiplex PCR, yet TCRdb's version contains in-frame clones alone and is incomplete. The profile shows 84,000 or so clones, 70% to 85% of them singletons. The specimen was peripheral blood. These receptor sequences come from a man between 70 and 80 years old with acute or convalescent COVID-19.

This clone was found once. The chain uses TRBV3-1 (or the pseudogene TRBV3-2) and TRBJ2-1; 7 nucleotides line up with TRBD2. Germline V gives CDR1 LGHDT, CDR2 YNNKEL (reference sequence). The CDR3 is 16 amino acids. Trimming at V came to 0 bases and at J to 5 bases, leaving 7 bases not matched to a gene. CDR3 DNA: TGTGCCAGCAGCCAAGATGGGGCGGGGGTCCACAATGAGCAGTTCTTC. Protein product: CASSQDGAGVHNEQFF.

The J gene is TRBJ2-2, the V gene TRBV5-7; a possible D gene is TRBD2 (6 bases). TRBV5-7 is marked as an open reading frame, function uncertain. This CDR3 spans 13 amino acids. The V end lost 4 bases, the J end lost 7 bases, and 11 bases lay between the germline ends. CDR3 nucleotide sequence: TGTGCCAGCAGCCCGAAGGAGGGCGGGGAGCTGTTTTTT. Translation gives CASSPKEGGELFF.

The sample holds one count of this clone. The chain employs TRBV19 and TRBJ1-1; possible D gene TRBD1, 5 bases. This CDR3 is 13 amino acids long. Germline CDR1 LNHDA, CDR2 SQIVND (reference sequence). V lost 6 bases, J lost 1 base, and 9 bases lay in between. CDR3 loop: CASRDSWNTEAFF. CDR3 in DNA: TGTGCCAGTAGAGACAGCTGGAACACTGAAGCTTTCTTT.

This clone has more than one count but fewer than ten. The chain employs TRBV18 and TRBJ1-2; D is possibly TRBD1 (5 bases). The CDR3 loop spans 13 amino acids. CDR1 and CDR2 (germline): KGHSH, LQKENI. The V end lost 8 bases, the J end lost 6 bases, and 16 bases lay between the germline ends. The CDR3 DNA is TGTGCCAGCCAAGGGTACGGGGGACATGGCTACACCTTC. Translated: CASQGYGGHGYTF.

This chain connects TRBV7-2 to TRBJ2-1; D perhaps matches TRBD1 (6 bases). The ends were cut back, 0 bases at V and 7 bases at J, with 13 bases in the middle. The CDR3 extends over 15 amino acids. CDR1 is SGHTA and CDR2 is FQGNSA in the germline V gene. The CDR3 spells CASSLATGKLNEQFF. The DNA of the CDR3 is TGTGCCAGCAGCTTAGCTACAGGGAAATTGAATGAGCAGTTCTTC.

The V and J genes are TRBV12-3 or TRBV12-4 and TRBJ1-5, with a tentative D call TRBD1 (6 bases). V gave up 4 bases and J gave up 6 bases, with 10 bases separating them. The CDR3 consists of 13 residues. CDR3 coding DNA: TGTGCCAGCAGTTCAGGGGCGGGTCAGCCCCAGCATTTT. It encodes CASSSGAGQPQHF.

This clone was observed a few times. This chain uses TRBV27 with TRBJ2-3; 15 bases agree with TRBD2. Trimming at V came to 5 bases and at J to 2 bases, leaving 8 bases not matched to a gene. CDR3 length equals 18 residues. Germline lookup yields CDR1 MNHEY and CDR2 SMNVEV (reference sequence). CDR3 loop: CASSQTGTSGGSTDTQYF. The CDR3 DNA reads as TGTGCCAGCAGTCAAACCGGGACTAGCGGGGGGTCCACAGATACGCAGTATTTT.

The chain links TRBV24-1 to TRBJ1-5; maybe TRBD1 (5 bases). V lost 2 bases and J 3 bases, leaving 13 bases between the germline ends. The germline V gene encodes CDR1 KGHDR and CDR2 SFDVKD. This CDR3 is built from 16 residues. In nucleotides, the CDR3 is TGTGCCACCAGTGATTCGTTTAGGGGCGACAATCAGCCCCAGCATTTT. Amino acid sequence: CATSDSFRGDNQPQHF.

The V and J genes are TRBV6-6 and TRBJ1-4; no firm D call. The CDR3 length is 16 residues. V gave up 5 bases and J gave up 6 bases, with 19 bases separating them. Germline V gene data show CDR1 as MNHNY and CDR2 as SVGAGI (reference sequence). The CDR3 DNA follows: TGTGCCAGCAGTAAGAGGGATATCGGCCCAGATGAAAAACTGTTTTTT. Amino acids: CASSKRDIGPDEKLFF.

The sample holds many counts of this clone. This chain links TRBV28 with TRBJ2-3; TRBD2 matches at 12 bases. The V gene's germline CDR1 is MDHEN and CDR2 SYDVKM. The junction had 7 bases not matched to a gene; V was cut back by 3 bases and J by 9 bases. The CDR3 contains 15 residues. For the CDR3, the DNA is TGTGCCAGCAGTTTGCCTAGCGGGGGGGCTAAGACGCAGTATTTT. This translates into CASSLPSGGAKTQYF.

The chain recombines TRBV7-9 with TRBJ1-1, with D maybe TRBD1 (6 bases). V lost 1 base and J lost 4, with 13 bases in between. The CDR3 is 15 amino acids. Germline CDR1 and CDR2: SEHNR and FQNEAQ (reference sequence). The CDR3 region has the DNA TGTGCCAGCAGCTTAGAACAGGGTCGGGGCACTGAAGCTTTCTTT. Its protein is CASSLEQGRGTEAFF.

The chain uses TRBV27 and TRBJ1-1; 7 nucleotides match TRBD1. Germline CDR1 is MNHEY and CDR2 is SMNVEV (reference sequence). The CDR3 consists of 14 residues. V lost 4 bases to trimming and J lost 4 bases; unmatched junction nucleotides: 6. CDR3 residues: CASSWTGATTEAFF. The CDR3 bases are TGTGCCAGCAGTTGGACAGGTGCGACCACTGAAGCTTTCTTT.

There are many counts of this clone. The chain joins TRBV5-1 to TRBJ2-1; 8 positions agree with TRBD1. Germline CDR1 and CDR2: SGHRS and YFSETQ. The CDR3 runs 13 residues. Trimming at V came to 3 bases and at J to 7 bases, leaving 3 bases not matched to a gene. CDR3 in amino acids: CASSSRGQNEQFF. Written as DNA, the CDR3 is TGCGCCAGCAGCTCCAGGGGGCAGAATGAGCAGTTCTTC. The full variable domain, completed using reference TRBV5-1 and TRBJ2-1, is KAGVTQTPRYLIKTRGQQVTLSCSPISGHRSVSWYQQTPGQGLQFLFEYFSETQRNKGNFPGRFSGRQFSNSRSEMNVSTLELGDSALYLCASSSRGQNEQFFGPGTRLTVL.

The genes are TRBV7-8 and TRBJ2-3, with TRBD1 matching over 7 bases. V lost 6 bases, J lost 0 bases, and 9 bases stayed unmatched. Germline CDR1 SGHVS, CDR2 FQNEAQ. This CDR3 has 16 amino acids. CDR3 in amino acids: CASSVRTGPSTDTQYF. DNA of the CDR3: TGTGCCAGCAGTGTCCGGACAGGCCCAAGCACAGATACGCAGTATTTT.

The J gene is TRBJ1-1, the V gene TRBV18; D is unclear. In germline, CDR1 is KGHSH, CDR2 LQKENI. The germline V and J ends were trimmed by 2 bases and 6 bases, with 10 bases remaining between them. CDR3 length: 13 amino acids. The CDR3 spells CASSPSRDAEAFF. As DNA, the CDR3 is TGTGCCAGCTCACCATCGAGGGATGCTGAAGCTTTCTTT.

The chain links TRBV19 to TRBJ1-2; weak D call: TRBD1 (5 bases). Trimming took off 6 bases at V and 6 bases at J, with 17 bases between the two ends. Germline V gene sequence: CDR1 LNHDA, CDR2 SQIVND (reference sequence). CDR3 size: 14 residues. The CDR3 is CASRARQSLDGYTF. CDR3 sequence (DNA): TGTGCCAGTAGGGCCCGACAGAGCCTTGATGGCTACACCTTC.

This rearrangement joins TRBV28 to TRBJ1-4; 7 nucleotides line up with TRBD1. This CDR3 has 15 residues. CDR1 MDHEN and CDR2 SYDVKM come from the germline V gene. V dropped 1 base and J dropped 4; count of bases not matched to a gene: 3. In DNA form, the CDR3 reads TGTGCCAGCAGTTTATCGGCAGGGGGTAATGAAAAACTGTTTTTT. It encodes CASSLSAGGNEKLFF.

The CDR3 protein is CASSSKGSGGGETQYF. Written as DNA, the CDR3 is TGTGCCAGCAGCTCGAAGGGTAGCGGGGGGGGGGAGACCCAGTACTTC. V and J are TRBV5-4 and TRBJ2-5, with 11 bases aligning to TRBD2. The CDR3 is 16 amino acids. The J segment lost 5 bases and the V segment lost 3 bases, leaving 9 bases of the junction unmatched. Germline CDR1 reads SGHNT; CDR2 reads YYREEE (reference sequence).

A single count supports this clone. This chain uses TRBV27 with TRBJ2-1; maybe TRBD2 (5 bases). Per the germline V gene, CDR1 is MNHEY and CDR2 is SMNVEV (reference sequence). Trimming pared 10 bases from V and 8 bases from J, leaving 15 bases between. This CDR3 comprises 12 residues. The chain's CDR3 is CATSRGIDEQFF. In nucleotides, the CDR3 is TGTGCCACTTCCCGGGGAATCGATGAGCAGTTCTTC.

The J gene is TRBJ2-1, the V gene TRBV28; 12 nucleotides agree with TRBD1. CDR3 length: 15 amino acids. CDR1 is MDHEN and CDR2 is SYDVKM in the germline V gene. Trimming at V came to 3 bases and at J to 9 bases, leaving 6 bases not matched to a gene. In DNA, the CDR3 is TGTGCCAGCAGTTTCTTGGGACAGGGGGCAGGTGAGCAGTTCTTC. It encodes CASSFLGQGAGEQFF.

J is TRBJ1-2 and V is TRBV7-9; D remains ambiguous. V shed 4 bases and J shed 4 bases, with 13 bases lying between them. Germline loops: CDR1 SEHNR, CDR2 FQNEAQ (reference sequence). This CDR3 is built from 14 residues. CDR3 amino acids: CASSSPEFLYGYTF. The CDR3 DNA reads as TGTGCCAGCAGCTCCCCCGAGTTCCTCTATGGCTACACCTTC. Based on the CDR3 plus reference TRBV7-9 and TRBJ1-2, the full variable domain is DTGVSQNPRHKITKRGQNVTFRCDPISEHNRLYWYRQTLGQGPEFLTYFQNEAQLEKSRLLSDRFSAERPKGSFSTLEIQRTEQGDSAMYLCASSSPEFLYGYTFGSGTRLTVV.

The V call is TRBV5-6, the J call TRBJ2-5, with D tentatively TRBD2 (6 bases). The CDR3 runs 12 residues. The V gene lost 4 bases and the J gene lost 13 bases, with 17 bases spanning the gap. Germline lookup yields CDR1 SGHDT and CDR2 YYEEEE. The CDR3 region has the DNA TGTGCCAGCAGCGGGGACTCCCAAATCCCGTACTTC. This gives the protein CASSGDSQIPYF.

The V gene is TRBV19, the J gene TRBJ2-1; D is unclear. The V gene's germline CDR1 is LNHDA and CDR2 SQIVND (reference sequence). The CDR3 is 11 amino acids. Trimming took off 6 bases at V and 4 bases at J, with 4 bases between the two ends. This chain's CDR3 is CASREYNEQFF. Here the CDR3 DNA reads TGTGCCAGTAGAGAGTACAATGAGCAGTTCTTC.

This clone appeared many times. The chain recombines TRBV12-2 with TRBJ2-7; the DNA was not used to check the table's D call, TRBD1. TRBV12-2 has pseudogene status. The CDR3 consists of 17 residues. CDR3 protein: CASRFILPGQTYYEQYV. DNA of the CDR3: TGTGCAAGTCGCTTTATACTTCCGGGACAGACGTACTACGAGCAGTACGTC.

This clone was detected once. CDR3 coding DNA: TGTGCCAGCAGCGTAGGACTAGCGGGGGCGTCCACAGATACGCAGTATTTT. Amino acids: CASSVGLAGASTDTQYF. The J gene is TRBJ2-3, the V gene TRBV9; 12 bases fit TRBD2. The CDR3 has 17 amino acids. Germline V gives CDR1 SGDLS, CDR2 YYNGEE. V lost 0 bases to trimming and J lost 2 bases; unmatched junction nucleotides: 4.

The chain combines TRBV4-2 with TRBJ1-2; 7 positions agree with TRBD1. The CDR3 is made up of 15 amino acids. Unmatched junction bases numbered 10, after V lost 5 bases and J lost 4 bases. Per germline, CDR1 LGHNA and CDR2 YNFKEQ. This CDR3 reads CASSSVRGQFYGYTF. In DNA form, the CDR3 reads TGTGCCAGCAGCTCGGTAAGGGGGCAATTCTATGGCTACACCTTC.

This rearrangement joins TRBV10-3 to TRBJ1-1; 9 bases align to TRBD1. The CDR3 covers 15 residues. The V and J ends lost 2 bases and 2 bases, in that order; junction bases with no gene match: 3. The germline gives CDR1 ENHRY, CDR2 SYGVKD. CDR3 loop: CAISERDRVNTEAFF. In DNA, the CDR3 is TGTGCCATCAGTGAGCGGGACAGGGTTAACACTGAAGCTTTCTTT.

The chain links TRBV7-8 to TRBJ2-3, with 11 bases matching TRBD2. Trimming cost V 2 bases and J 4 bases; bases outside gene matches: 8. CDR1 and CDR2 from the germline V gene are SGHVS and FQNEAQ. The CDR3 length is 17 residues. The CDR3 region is CASSLRPSGGPADTQYF. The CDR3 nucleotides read TGTGCCAGCAGCTTAAGGCCTAGCGGGGGGCCTGCAGATACGCAGTATTTT.

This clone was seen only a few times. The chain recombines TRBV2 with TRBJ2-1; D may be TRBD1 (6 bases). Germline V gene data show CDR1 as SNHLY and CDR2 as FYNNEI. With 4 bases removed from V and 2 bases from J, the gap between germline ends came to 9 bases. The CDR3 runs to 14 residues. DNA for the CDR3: TGTGCCAGCAGTGCCGGACAGACCTACAATGAGCAGTTCTTC. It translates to CASSAGQTYNEQFF.